This entry features one T cell receptor (beta chain) sequence. The antigen remains unidentified. Mismatch with germline at one junction end may stem from a read error. Germline CDR1 is MNHNY and CDR2 is SVGAGI (reference sequence). The CDR3 is made up of 18 amino acids. The sample comes from a study of tumor and adjacent non-tumor tissue in lung cancer. On the study more broadly: On average, productive TCRbeta reads reached 4 million to 4.5 million per sample. Regarding the study as a whole: Shorter survival was associated with higher TCR diversity in tumors.

RNA was extracted from bulk tissue without any cell sorting. The normal lung tissue was taken more than 3 cm from the tumor edge. The library came from three nested PCR rounds adapted from ARM-PCR protocols. TCRdb called the multiplex PCR reads again in MiXCR, with one record for every CDR3 protein. Seen here are about 110,000 distinct CDR3 sequences, 62% observed once, and the top ten hold 19%. The TCR comes from a man between 60 and 75 years old with non-small cell lung cancer. Material for sequencing was distant non-tumor lung tissue. The chain combines TRBV6-6 with TRBJ1-5, with D unresolved. CDR3 in DNA: TGTGCCAGCAGTCCCACGGGCCGAATTGCGTATAGCAATGAGCCCCAGCATTTT. Amino acid sequence: CASSPTGRIAYSNEPQHF.